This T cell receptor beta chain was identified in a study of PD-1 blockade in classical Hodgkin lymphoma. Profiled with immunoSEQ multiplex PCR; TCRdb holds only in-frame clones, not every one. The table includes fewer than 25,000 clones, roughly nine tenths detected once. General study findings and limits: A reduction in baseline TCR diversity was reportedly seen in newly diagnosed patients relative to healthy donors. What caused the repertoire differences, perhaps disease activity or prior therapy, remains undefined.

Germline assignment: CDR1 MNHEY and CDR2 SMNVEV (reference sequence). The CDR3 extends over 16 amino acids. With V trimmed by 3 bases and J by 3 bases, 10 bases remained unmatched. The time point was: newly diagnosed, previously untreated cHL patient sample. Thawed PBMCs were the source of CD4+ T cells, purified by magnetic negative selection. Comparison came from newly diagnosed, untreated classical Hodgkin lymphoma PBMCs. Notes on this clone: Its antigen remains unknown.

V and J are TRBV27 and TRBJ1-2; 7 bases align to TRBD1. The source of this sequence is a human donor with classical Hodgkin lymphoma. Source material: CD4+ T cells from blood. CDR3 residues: CASSFRTGSNYYGYTF. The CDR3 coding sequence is TGTGCCAGCAGTTTTCGGACAGGTTCTAATTACTATGGCTACACCTTC.